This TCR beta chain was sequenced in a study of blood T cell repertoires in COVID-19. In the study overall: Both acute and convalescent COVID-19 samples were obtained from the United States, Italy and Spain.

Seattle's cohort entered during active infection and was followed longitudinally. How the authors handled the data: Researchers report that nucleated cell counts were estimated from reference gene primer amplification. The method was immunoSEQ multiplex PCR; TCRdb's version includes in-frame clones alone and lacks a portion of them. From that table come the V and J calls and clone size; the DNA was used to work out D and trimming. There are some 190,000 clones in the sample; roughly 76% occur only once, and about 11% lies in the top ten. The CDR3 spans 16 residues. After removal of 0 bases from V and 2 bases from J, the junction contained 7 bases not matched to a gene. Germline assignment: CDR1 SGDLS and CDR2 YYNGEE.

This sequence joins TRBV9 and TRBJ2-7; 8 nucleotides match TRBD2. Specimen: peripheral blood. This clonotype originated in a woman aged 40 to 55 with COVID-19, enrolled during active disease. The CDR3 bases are TGTGCCAGCAGCGTAGGAGGTAGCGGGGCCACCTACGAGCAGTACTTC. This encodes CASSVGGSGATYEQYF.